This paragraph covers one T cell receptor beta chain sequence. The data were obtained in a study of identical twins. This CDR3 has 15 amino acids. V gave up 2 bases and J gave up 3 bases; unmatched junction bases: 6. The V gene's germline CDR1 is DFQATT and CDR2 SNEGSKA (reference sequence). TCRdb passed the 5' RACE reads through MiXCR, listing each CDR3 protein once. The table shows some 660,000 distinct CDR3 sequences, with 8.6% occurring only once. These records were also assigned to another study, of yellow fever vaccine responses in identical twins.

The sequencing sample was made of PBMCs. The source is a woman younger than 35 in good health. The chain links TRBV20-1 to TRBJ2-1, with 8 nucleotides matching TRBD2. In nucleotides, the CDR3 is TGCAGTGCTAGAAGTCCAGCGGGAGTCTACAATGAGCAGTTCTTC. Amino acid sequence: CSARSPAGVYNEQFF.